The 8 T cell receptor beta chains below were found in one sample sequenced in a study of cytomegalovirus exposure and HLA in healthy donors. Amplification used 60 Vbeta primers and 13 Jbeta primers. Using immunoSEQ multiplex PCR, the repertoire was profiled, and TCRdb retains in-frame clones only, with some absent. Seen here are tens of thousands of clones, more than 65% observed once, and the top ten hold 2.7%. Input material: PBMCs. The receptors originated from a man aged 25-40 years in good health and CMV-seronegative.

The chain is built from TRBV9 and TRBJ2-3; 10 positions match TRBD1. Trimming removed 4 bases from V and 4 bases from J; junction bases left unmatched: 9. This CDR3 contains 16 residues. Per the germline V gene, CDR1 is SGDLS and CDR2 is YYNGEE. CDR3 nucleotides: TGTGCCAGCAGCCCCAGACAGGGGGCCATCTCAGATACGCAGTATTTT. Its translation is CASSPRQGAISDTQYF.

This clone was recorded once. This chain links TRBV2 with TRBJ1-6; D might be TRBD1 (5 bases). V gave up 6 bases and J gave up 3 bases, with 6 bases separating them. This CDR3 is built from 13 residues. Germline V lookup: CDR1 SNHLY, CDR2 FYNNEI. CDR3 sequence (DNA): TGTGCCAGCAGGACAGACTATAATTCACCCCTCCACTTT. Translated, it gives CASRTDYNSPLHF.

The V call is TRBV27, the J call TRBJ2-7, with TRBD1 matching over 7 bases. The germline gives CDR1 MNHEY, CDR2 SMNVEV (reference sequence). With V trimmed by 3 bases and J by 0 bases, 5 bases remained unmatched. The CDR3 consists of 15 residues. CDR3 amino acids: CASSFRDSRSYEQYF. As DNA, the CDR3 is TGTGCCAGCAGTTTCCGGGACAGCCGCTCCTACGAGCAGTACTTC.

V is TRBV29-1 and J is TRBJ1-5; 8 nucleotides agree with TRBD1. This CDR3 contains 12 residues. J gave up 4 bases and V 4 bases, and 0 bases lay outside the gene matches. The germline V gene encodes CDR1 SQVTM and CDR2 ANQGSEA. The CDR3 reads CSVGTGNQPQHF. The CDR3 nucleotides are TGCAGCGTTGGGACAGGGAATCAGCCCCAGCATTTT.

The chain joins TRBV27 to TRBJ1-1; TRBD1 might be the D (6 bases). The CDR3 extends over 12 amino acids. The germline V gene encodes CDR1 MNHEY and CDR2 SMNVEV (reference sequence). Between the trimmed V and J ends, which lost 10 bases and 4 bases, there was a span of 13 bases. CDR3 nucleotide sequence: TGTGCCACCCATAAAGGGGGCACTGAAGCTTTCTTT. It encodes CATHKGGTEAFF.

This clone was observed a few times. The V and J genes are TRBV19 and TRBJ2-3; D is undetermined. Trimming removed 2 bases from V and 2 bases from J, with 2 bases in between. Germline lookup yields CDR1 LNHDA and CDR2 SQIVND (reference sequence). This CDR3 region has 12 residues. The CDR3 DNA reads as TGTGCCAGTAGTATATACACAGATACGCAGTATTTT. Its translation is CASSIYTDTQYF.

The rearrangement joins TRBV5-1 to TRBJ2-7; TRBD1 matches at 8 bases. Germline V gene lookup returns CDR1 SGHRS and CDR2 YFSETQ. Unmatched junction bases numbered 11, after V lost 4 bases and J lost 5 bases. The CDR3 loop spans 15 amino acids. DNA of the CDR3: TGCGCCAGCAGCCGTGGAGGACAGGGTATCGACGAGCAGTACTTC. Its protein is CASSRGGQGIDEQYF.

The chain couples TRBV7-6 to TRBJ1-1, with 9 bases fitting TRBD1. Germline V CDR1 and CDR2: SGHVS, FNYEAQ. J gave up 4 bases and V 2 bases, and 5 bases lay outside the gene matches. This CDR3 contains 15 residues. The CDR3 region is CASSLQTGGPTEAFF. CDR3 coding DNA: TGTGCCAGCAGCTTACAGACAGGGGGTCCCACTGAAGCTTTCTTT.